This record looks at one T cell receptor beta chain sequence and its context. Its target is not known. Trimming removed 0 bases from V and 10 bases from J, with 11 bases in between. This CDR3 has 13 residues. Germline loops: CDR1 SGHRS, CDR2 YFSETQ. The sample comes from a study of cytomegalovirus exposure and HLA in healthy donors. Study overall: Previous work identified some 120 million unique TCR beta sequences from roughly 180 million T cells. Regarding the study as a whole: Productive rates of about 87% or about 30% were seen for most TCR beta V segments in an earlier analysis. High sensitivity and specificity were reportedly achieved when the classifier diagnosed cytomegalovirus status.

A multiplex PCR was run with 60 Vbeta primers and 13 Jbeta primers. Using immunoSEQ multiplex PCR, the repertoire was profiled, and TCRdb retains in-frame clones only, with some absent. In the table there are some 150,000 clones, approximately 79% of which are singletons. This chain joins TRBV5-1 and TRBJ2-1; TRBD2 is a possible D gene (5 bases). This TCR derives from a man over 45 in good health and CMV-seropositive. Specimen: PBMCs. CDR3 sequence (DNA): TGCGCCAGCAGCTTGGCCTCGTCGGGGGAGCAGTTCTTC. Its translation is CASSLASSGEQFF.